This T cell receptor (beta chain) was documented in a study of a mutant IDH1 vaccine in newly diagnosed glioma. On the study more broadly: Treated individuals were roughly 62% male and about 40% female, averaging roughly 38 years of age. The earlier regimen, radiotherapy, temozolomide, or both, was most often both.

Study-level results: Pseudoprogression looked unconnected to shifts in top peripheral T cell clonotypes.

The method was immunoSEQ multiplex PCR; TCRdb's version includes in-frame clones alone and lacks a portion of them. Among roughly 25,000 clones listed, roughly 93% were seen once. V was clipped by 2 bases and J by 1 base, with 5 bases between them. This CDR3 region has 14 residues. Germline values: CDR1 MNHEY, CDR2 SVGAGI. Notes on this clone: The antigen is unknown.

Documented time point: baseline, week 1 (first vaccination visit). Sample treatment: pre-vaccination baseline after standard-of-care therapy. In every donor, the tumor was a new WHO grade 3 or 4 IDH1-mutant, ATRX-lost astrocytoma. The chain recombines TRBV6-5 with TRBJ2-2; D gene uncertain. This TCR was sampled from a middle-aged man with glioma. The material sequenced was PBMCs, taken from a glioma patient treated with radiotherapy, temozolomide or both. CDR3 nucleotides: TGTGCCAGCAGTTACATGGGGAACACCGGGGAGCTGTTTTTT. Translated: CASSYMGNTGELFF.